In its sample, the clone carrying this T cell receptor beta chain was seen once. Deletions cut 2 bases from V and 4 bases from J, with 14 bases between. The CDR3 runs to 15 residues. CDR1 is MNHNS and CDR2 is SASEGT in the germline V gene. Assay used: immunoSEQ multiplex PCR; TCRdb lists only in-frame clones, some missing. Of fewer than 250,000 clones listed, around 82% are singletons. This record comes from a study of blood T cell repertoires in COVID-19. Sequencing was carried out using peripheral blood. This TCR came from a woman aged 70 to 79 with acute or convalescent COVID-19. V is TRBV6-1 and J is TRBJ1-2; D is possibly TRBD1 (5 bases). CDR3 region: CASSENTGDAYGYTF. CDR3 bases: TGTGCCAGCAGTGAAAACACAGGAGATGCCTATGGCTACACCTTC.